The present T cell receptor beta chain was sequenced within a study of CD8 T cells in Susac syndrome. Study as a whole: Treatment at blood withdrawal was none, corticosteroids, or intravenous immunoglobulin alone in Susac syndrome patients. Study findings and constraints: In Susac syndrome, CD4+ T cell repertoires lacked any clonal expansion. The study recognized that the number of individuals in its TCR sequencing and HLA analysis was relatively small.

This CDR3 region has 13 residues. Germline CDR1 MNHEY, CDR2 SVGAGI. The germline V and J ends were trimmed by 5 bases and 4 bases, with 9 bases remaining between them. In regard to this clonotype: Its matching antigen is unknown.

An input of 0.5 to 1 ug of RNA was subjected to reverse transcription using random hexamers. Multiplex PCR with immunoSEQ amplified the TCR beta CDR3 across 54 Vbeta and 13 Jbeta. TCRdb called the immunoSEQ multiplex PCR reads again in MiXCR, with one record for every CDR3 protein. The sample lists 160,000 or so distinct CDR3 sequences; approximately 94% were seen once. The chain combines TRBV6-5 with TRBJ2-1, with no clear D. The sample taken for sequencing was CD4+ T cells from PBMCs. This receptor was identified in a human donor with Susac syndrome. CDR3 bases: TGTGCCAGCAGTCAGACTCTTTACAATGAGCAGTTCTTC. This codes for CASSQTLYNEQFF.